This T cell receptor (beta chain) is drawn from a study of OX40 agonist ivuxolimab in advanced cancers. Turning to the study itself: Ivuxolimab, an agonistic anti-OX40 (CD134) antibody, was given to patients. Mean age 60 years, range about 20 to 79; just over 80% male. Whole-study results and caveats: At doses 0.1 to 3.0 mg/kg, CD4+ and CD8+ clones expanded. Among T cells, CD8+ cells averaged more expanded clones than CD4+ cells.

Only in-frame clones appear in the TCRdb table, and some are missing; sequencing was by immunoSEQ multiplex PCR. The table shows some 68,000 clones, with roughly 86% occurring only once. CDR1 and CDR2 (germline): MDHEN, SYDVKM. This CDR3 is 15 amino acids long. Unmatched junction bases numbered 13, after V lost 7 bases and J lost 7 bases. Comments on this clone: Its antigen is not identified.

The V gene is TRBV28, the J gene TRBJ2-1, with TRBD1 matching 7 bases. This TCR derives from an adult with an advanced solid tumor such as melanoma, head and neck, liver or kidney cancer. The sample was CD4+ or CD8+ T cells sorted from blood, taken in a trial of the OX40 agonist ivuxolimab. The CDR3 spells CASTVPGQPRNEQFF. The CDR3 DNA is TGTGCCAGCACCGTTCCGGGACAGCCAAGGAATGAGCAGTTCTTC.